The entry below gives a single TCR beta chain sequence along with its context. The target of this receptor is not known. Per-nucleotide qualities are absent, and no much larger clonotype sits a single base away. For repertoire sequencing, TCR beta CDR3 regions were amplified from RNA transcripts. HTBI primers and the Qiagen OneStep RT-PCR kit were used in a first-round RT-PCR, which was followed by a second-round multiplex PCR, size selection and purification. Libraries were sequenced paired-end with 100 bp reads on an Illumina HiSeq2000. The study's processing was this. SOAPnuke was used to process the reads, throwing out any read that had adapters, had uncalled bases, had a mean Phred below 15, or lacked an exact constant-primer or identifier match. High-quality paired reads were merged with COPE v1.2.5. Unique nucleotide sequences were defined as clonotypes and aligned to IMGT TRB V, D and J references using MiTCR v1.1. The analysis was limited to V-J combinations with a frequency above 0.0001, which together covered 99.2% of repertoires. For each V-J combination, a TCR clonal expansion and chaos score was defined as the ratio of F50 clonal expansion to chaos observed in the TCRdist matrix. Welch's t-statistics and random forest were used to reduce features to more than ten V-J combinations, which were fed into a naive Bayes classifier. The Morisita-Horn index was used to measure how similar the thyroid and blood repertoires were. The public reads were reanalyzed by TCRdb: fastp trimming at Q25, MiXCR alignment, in-frame beta chains only. For every CDR3 protein sequence, its rows merge into one entry that carries the most common genes and DNA. The V and J calls reflect TCRdb's pipeline rather than the authors' work. Recorded for this sample are some 750,000 distinct CDR3 sequences; about 44% of them occurred a single time. The ten largest make up around 40% of the sample.

Counted from cysteine to phenylalanine, this CDR3 has 15 amino acids. Only the CDR3 DNA is retained, 45 bases long and in frame from the first base. CDR1 and CDR2, looked up from the germline V gene, are SGHTA and FQGTGA. V is pared back by 2 bases and J by 4 bases, with 14 bases lying between the germline termini. Ophthalmopathy patients had moderately to severely active disease, Clinical Activity Score of at least 3, NOSPECS grade of at least 4, and disease duration under 3 months. Anyone with other autoimmune diseases, uncontrolled infections, pregnancy or lactation was excluded from the study. Diagnosis was based on clinical symptoms, serum thyroxine, TRAb, thyroid ultrasound and orbital computed tomography. PBMCs were isolated from about 9.1 ml of fresh peripheral blood by Ficoll-Paque density gradient centrifugation. Trizol reagent was used to extract the total RNA, and its quality was then checked on an Agilent 2100 Bioanalyzer.

The sample is drawn from a study of Graves' ophthalmopathy and Graves' hyperthyroidism (dated by TCRdb to 2016 to 2018). In the study overall: Peripheral blood was collected before any treatment was given, at the time of initial diagnosis. The independent validation cohort included about 20 hyperthyroidism patients plus 17 patients who later progressed from hyperthyroidism to ophthalmopathy. In total, under 150 blood samples were TCR-sequenced: some 40 ophthalmopathy, around 75 hyperthyroidism and about 17 hyperthyroidism-to-ophthalmopathy patients. Following sample collection, hyperthyroidism patients were given methimazole at a starting dose of 30 mg daily, and ophthalmopathy patients were given high-dose intravenous methylprednisolone. To explore V-J signatures that separate ophthalmopathy from hyperthyroidism, a discovery set of fewer than 110 patients was enrolled, consisting of approximately 44 with ophthalmopathy and around 60 with stable hyperthyroidism. In five or six hyperthyroidism patients, the T-cell repertoires found in thyroid tissue were compared with those found in blood. The study used TCR beta repertoire signatures to distinguish Graves' ophthalmopathy from Graves' hyperthyroidism and to predict progression to ophthalmopathy. The research as a whole found: No statistical method was used to predetermine the sample size, and group allocation was not hidden from the investigators. In validation, the model predicted ophthalmopathy progression with roughly 68% sensitivity and approximately 78% specificity; some 13 predicted patients were CT-confirmed with GO in a median of around 6 months. Ophthalmopathy was separated from stable hyperthyroidism by the 13-signature model with about 88% sensitivity and 81% to 83% specificity in cross-validation and with 80%/75% in the test set. Most of the expanded thyroid clonotypes with a frequency above 0.001 were also detected in blood, and it was suggested that the thyroid immune response may be reflected by blood repertoires.

Sequencing input: peripheral blood. The V and J genes are TRBV7-3 and TRBJ1-1, with no confidently assigned D gene. This receptor was identified in an adult man with Graves' ophthalmopathy. The nucleotides read TGTGCCAGCAGCTTAGAAGGGCAGGTTACCACTGAAGCTTTCTTT. Translated, it gives CASSLEGQVTTEAFF.